These T cell receptor beta chains were read from a single sample in a study of cytomegalovirus exposure and HLA in healthy donors. Profiling relied on immunoSEQ multiplex PCR, and the TCRdb table lists in-frame clones only, not all of them. The sample lists about 170,000 clones, around nine tenths seen once, with less than 3.5% in the top ten. Sequenced sample: PBMCs. These receptors originate from a man aged 18 to 29 in good health and CMV-seropositive. Each CDR3 is given with its conserved first and last residue. D genes are given only for firm matches. Clone size is given for some rows only: seen once, a few or many times, or a class if the clone is expanded.

D	size	V	J	length	CDR3	DNA
TRBD2	.	TRBV7-2	TRBJ2-3	17	CASSPQAPLAGADTQYF	TGTGCCAGCAGCCCCCAAGCCCCCCTAGCGGGGGCAGATACGCAGTATTTT
.	.	TRBV7-9	TRBJ2-3	15	CASSLGPAAGDTQYF	TGTGCCAGCAGCTTAGGTCCGGCAGCGGGAGATACGCAGTATTTT
.	.	TRBV5-6	TRBJ2-7	15	CASNFAAEPHYEQYF	TGTGCCAGCAATTTTGCGGCGGAGCCCCACTACGAGCAGTACTTC
TRBD2	.	TRBV19	TRBJ2-1	15	CASSRGTSGTNEQFF	TGTGCCAGTAGTAGAGGGACTAGCGGTACGAATGAGCAGTTCTTC
.	.	TRBV13	TRBJ2-7	13	CASSSRGQPIKYF	TGTGCCAGCAGCAGCCGAGGACAGCCGATTAAGTACTTC
.	.	TRBV19	TRBJ1-2	15	CASSIVIAGNYGYTF	TGTGCCAGTAGTATAGTGATCGCGGGCAACTATGGCTACACCTTC
.	.	TRBV27	TRBJ2-1	15	CASSLRQEPSNEQFF	TGTGCCAGCAGTTTAAGGCAGGAACCGAGCAATGAGCAGTTCTTC
.	.	TRBV5-3	TRBJ1-6	15	CARSLATDYNSPLHF	TGTGCCAGAAGCTTGGCTACTGACTATAATTCACCCCTCCACTTT
.	.	TRBV7-6	TRBJ2-1	13	CASSLRDDYEQFF	TGTGCCAGCAGCCTACGAGATGATTATGAGCAGTTCTTC
.	.	TRBV12-5	TRBJ2-3	14	CASGLGEVADTQYF	TGTGCTAGTGGTTTAGGGGAGGTCGCAGATACGCAGTATTTT
TRBD1	once	TRBV27	TRBJ1-1	15	CASSLAGQGNTEAFF	TGTGCCAGCAGTTTGGCGGGACAGGGTAACACTGAAGCTTTCTTT
TRBD1	.	TRBV6-5	TRBJ2-7	13	CASRGHKGAEQYF	TGTGCCAGCAGGGGACATAAGGGGGCAGAACAGTACTTC
.	.	TRBV5-1	TRBJ2-2	14	CASSVGTLTGELFF	TGCGCCAGCAGCGTCGGGACTCTGACCGGGGAGCTGTTTTTT
TRBD1	.	TRBV27	TRBJ1-5	15	CASSLGQSNTQPQHF	TGTGCCAGCAGTTTGGGACAGTCCAACACTCAGCCCCAGCATTTT
.	.	TRBV5-4	TRBJ2-7	14	CASSLRERAYEQYF	TGTGCCAGCAGCTTGCGGGAGCGAGCCTACGAGCAGTACTTC
.	.	TRBV19	TRBJ2-7	14	CASSIDGQTGVLYF	TGTGCCAGTAGTATAGATGGCCAAACAGGAGTGCTGTACTTC
.	.	TRBV15	TRBJ1-4	13	CATSRDLSGKLFF	TGTGCCACCAGCAGAGATCTGAGCGGAAAACTGTTTTTT
.	.	TRBV9	TRBJ2-3	12	CASSDARDTQYF	TGTGCCAGCAGCGACGCCCGGGATACGCAGTATTTT
.	.	TRBV5-3	TRBJ2-7	14	CARICLLDRREQYF	TGTGCCAGAATTTGTTTACTAGATCGGCGCGAGCAGTACTTC
.	once	TRBV11-2	TRBJ2-2	14	CASRAPGGTGELFF	TGTGCCAGCAGGGCTCCAGGGGGGACCGGGGAGCTGTTTTTT
.	.	TRBV9	TRBJ2-7	15	CASSVDVESADEQYF	TGTGCCAGCAGCGTAGACGTAGAGTCGGCGGACGAGCAGTACTTC
.	once	TRBV5-6	TRBJ2-1	12	CASSLAPSQQFF	TGTGCCAGCAGCTTGGCGCCGAGTCAGCAGTTCTTC
TRBD1	once	TRBV13	TRBJ2-7	14	CASSTRDRHYEQYF	TGTGCCAGCAGCACCCGGGACAGGCACTACGAGCAGTACTTC
TRBD1	.	TRBV6-5	TRBJ1-3	14	CASSRTGFGNTIYF	TGTGCCAGCAGTAGGACAGGGTTCGGAAACACCATATATTTT
.	.	TRBV28	TRBJ1-2	12	CASSFKYYGYTF	TGTGCCAGCAGTTTCAAATACTATGGCTACACCTTC
TRBD1	.	TRBV29-1	TRBJ2-7	12	CSAGTGSYEQYF	TGCAGCGCTGGGACAGGGAGTTACGAGCAGTACTTC
TRBD1	.	TRBV29-1	TRBJ2-7	12	CSVVTGDYEQYF	TGCAGCGTTGTGACAGGGGACTACGAGCAGTACTTC
TRBD2	.	TRBV5-1	TRBJ2-7	15	CASSFSPGLAYEQYF	TGCGCCAGCAGCTTTAGCCCGGGACTAGCCTACGAGCAGTACTTC
.	.	TRBV2	TRBJ1-2	12	CASSRRGPGETF	TGTGCCAGCAGTCGCCGAGGCCCAGGGGAAACCTTC
TRBD2	.	TRBV7-2	TRBJ2-7	13	CASSLTSEYEQYF	TGTGCCAGCAGCTTGACTAGCGAATACGAGCAGTACTTC
TRBD1	.	TRBV7-9	TRBJ2-5	16	CASSWMEGQGVETQYF	TGTGCCAGCAGCTGGATGGAGGGACAGGGAGTAGAGACCCAGTACTTC
TRBD2	once	TRBV7-7	TRBJ2-1	15	CASSLTVGGYNEQFF	TGTGCTAGCAGCCTTACCGTGGGGGGGTACAATGAGCAGTTCTTC
TRBD2	once	TRBV5-1	TRBJ2-5	16	CASSLWASGAQETQYF	TGCGCCAGCAGCTTATGGGCTAGCGGGGCCCAAGAGACCCAGTACTTC
TRBD2	.	TRBV5-1	TRBJ2-2	17	CASSFKRGGLNTGELFF	TGCGCCAGCAGCTTCAAGCGGGGGGGGCTGAACACCGGGGAGCTGTTTTTT
.	.	TRBV27	TRBJ2-5	12	CASRDLQETQYF	TGTGCCAGCAGGGACTTACAAGAGACCCAGTACTTC
.	.	TRBV19	TRBJ1-1	13	CASHPGQNTEAFF	TGTGCCAGCCACCCCGGACAGAACACTGAAGCTTTCTTT
.	.	TRBV15	TRBJ1-3	15	CATSPGGSIGNTIYF	TGTGCCACCAGTCCGGGGGGATCTATTGGAAACACCATATATTTT
.	.	TRBV19	TRBJ2-5	14	CASSTGIRGETQYF	TGTGCCAGTAGTACCGGGATTCGGGGAGAGACCCAGTACTTC